The 9 T cell receptor beta chains below all came from one sample that was sequenced in a study of shared clonotypes between healthy human individuals. Sequenced by immunoSEQ multiplex PCR; TCRdb stores in-frame clones only, minus some. The sample has 2 million to 3 million clones, more than 85% seen once. The sample consisted of naive CD4+ T cells from PBMCs. Subset of the sample: CD45RA+ positively selected. The receptors derive from a man aged 18 to 30 in good health. Some clones in this sample may be carry-over from other donors' samples.

The chain carries TRBV19 and TRBJ2-3, with no clear D. With 3 bases removed from V and 2 bases from J, the gap between germline ends came to 15 bases. This CDR3 contains 16 residues. The germline V gene encodes CDR1 LNHDA and CDR2 SQIVND (reference sequence). CDR3 nucleotides: TGTGCCAGTAGTATTTTTTGGACCAAAATCACAGATACGCAGTATTTT. Protein sequence: CASSIFWTKITDTQYF.

This clone is a singleton in its sample. The rearrangement links TRBV5-1 to TRBJ2-3; D may be TRBD2 (5 bases). V was pared by 1 base and J by 2 bases, with 17 bases between. The CDR3 runs to 17 residues. Germline V gene sequence: CDR1 SGHRS, CDR2 YFSETQ. The CDR3 DNA reads as TGCGCCAGCAGCTTGAGAAAGACTATAGGATACACAGATACGCAGTATTTT. Protein product: CASSLRKTIGYTDTQYF. The whole variable domain, remainder taken from reference TRBV5-1 and TRBJ2-3, is KAGVTQTPRYLIKTRGQQVTLSCSPISGHRSVSWYQQTPGQGLQFLFEYFSETQRNKGNFPGRFSGRQFSNSRSEMNVSTLELGDSALYLCASSLRKTIGYTDTQYFGPGTRLTVL.

The V call is TRBV28, the J call TRBJ1-2, with unresolved D. Looked up from germline, CDR1 is MDHEN and CDR2 is SYDVKM. The germline V and J ends were trimmed by 4 bases and 0 bases, with 12 bases remaining between them. This CDR3 region has 15 residues. In nucleotides, the CDR3 is TGTGCCAGCAGTTCTGCTGGTCCGGCTAACTATGGCTACACCTTC. Translating it yields CASSSAGPANYGYTF.

The gene calls are TRBV28 and TRBJ1-1, with D possibly matching TRBD1 (6 bases). Trimming took off 6 bases at V and 6 bases at J, with 17 bases between the two ends. The CDR3 loop spans 14 amino acids. CDR1 MDHEN and CDR2 SYDVKM come from the germline V gene. CDR3 residues: CASSRGGSGPEAFF. The CDR3 DNA reads as TGTGCCAGCAGCCGAGGGGGTTCTGGCCCTGAAGCTTTCTTT.

This sequence joins TRBV2 and TRBJ1-2; no clear D gene. The CDR3 sequence is 14 residues long. V was trimmed by 8 bases and J by 1 base, leaving 14 bases between them. Germline V lookup: CDR1 SNHLY, CDR2 FYNNEI. The CDR3 here is CASLGEAVNYGYTF. DNA of the CDR3: TGTGCCAGCCTTGGGGAGGCAGTTAACTATGGCTACACCTTC.

The J gene is TRBJ2-3, the V gene TRBV5-1, with D perhaps being TRBD1 or TRBD2 (5 bases each). This CDR3 has 15 amino acids. Germline V lookup: CDR1 SGHRS, CDR2 YFSETQ. The ends were cut back, 0 bases at V and 4 bases at J, with 12 bases in the middle. CDR3 sequence (DNA): TGCGCCAGCAGCTTGGGGGGGTTGACTTCAGATACGCAGTATTTT. Protein product: CASSLGGLTSDTQYF. Drawing the rest from reference TRBV5-1 and TRBJ2-3, the complete variable domain is KAGVTQTPRYLIKTRGQQVTLSCSPISGHRSVSWYQQTPGQGLQFLFEYFSETQRNKGNFPGRFSGRQFSNSRSEMNVSTLELGDSALYLCASSLGGLTSDTQYFGPGTRLTVL.

The gene calls are TRBV2 and TRBJ2-7; no reliable D call. The germline gives CDR1 SNHLY, CDR2 FYNNEI. The CDR3 is 12 amino acids. The V and J ends lost 6 bases and 1 base respectively, with 7 bases between them. In nucleotides, the CDR3 is TGTGCCAGCAGGGCCAGTTCCTACGAGCAGTACTTC. It codes for CASRASSYEQYF.

The rearrangement joins TRBV2 to TRBJ2-7, with TRBD2 identical over 12 bases. The CDR3 has 15 residues. Germline CDR1 is SNHLY and CDR2 is FYNNEI. After removal of 8 bases from V and 3 bases from J, the junction contained 8 bases not matched to a gene. CDR3 in amino acids: CASARLAGAIYEQYF. The CDR3 nucleotides are TGTGCCAGCGCCAGACTAGCGGGAGCTATCTACGAGCAGTACTTC.

The chain employs TRBV15 and TRBJ1-1; perhaps TRBD1 as D (6 bases). V was clipped by 5 bases and J by 0 bases, with 16 bases between them. Germline V lookup: CDR1 LNHNV, CDR2 YYDKDF (reference sequence). The CDR3 has 16 residues. The CDR3: CATSGHSTGMNTEAFF. For the CDR3, the DNA is TGTGCCACCAGCGGACACTCGACAGGTATGAACACTGAAGCTTTCTTT.